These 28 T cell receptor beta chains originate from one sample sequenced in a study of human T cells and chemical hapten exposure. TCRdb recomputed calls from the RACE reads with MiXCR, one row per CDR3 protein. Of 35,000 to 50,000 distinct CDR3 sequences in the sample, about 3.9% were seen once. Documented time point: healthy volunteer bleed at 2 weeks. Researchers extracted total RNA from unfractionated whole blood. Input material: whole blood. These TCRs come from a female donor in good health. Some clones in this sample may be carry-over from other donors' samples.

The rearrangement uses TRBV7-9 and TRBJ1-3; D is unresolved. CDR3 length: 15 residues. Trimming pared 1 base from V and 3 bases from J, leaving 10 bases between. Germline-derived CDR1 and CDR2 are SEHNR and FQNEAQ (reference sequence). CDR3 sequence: CASSLDRQDGNTIYF. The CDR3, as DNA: TGTGCCAGCAGCTTAGATCGCCAGGATGGAAACACCATATATTTT.

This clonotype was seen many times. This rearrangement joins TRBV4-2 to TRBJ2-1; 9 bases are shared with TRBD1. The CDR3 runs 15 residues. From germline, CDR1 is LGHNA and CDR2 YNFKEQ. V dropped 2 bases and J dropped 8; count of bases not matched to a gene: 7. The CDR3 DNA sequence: TGTGCCAGCAGCCAAACCGGGACAGGGTCCCATGAGCAGTTCTTC. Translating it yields CASSQTGTGSHEQFF.

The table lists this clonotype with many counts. CDR3 sequence (DNA): TGCGCCAGCAGCCAAGACCCCCGGATTGAAGCTTTCTTT. Residues: CASSQDPRIEAFF. The V and J genes are TRBV4-1 and TRBJ1-1, with unresolved D. Germline V gives CDR1 MGHRA, CDR2 YSYEKL. The CDR3 extends over 13 amino acids. With 0 bases removed from V and 7 bases from J, the gap between germline ends came to 9 bases.

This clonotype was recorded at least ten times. The DNA for the CDR3 is TGTGCCAGCAGCCAAATCGATCGATTTGATACTGTCCGCACAGATACGCAGTATTTT. Translated, it gives CASSQIDRFDTVRTDTQYF. The chain recombines TRBV3-1 with TRBJ2-3; unclear D gene. Germline loops: CDR1 LGHDT, CDR2 YNNKEL (reference sequence). The CDR3 is 19 amino acids. Trimming removed 2 bases at V and 1 base at J, with 22 bases between.

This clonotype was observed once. CDR3 amino acids: CASSIRFGGRAKNIQYF. The CDR3 DNA sequence: TGTGCCAGTAGTATTAGGTTCGGGGGGCGAGCCAAAAACATTCAGTACTTC. The chain employs TRBV19 and TRBJ2-4; a possible D gene is TRBD2 (7 bases). Deletions cut 3 bases from V and 0 bases from J, with 15 bases between. The CDR3 is made up of 17 amino acids. Germline CDR1 is LNHDA and CDR2 is SQIVND (reference sequence). The variable domain in full, with the rest retrieved from reference TRBV19 and TRBJ2-4, is DGGITQSPKYLFRKEGQNVTLSCEQNLNHDAMYWYRQDPGQGLRLIYYSQIVNDFQKGDIAEGYSVSREKKESFPLTVTSAQKNPTAFYLCASSIRFGGRAKNIQYFGAGTRLSVL.

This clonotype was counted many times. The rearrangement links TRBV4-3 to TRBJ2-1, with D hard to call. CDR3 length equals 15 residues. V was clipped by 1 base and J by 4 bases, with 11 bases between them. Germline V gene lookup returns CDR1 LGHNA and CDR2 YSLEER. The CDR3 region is CASSQGHTVYNEQFF. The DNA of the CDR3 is TGCGCCAGCAGCCAAGGACACACCGTTTACAATGAGCAGTTCTTC.

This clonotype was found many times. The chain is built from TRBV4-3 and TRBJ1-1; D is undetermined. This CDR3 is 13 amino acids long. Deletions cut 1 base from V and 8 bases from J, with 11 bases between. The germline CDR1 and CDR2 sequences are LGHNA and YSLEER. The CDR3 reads CASSQGGVIEAFF. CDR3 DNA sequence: TGCGCCAGCAGCCAAGGCGGCGTGATAGAAGCTTTCTTT.

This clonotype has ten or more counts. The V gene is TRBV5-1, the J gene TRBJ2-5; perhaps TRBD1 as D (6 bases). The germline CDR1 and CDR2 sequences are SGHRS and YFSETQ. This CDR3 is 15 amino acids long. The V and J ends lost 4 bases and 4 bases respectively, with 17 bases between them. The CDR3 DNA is TGCGCCAGCAGCCCGACGGGACACTTCCGAGAGACCCAGTACTTC. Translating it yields CASSPTGHFRETQYF.

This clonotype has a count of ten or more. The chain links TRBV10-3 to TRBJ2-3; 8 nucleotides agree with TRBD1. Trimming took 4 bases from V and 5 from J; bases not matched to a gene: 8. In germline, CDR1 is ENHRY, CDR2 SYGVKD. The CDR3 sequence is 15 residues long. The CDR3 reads CAISGAGGAGDTQYF. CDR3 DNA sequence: TGTGCCATCAGTGGGGCAGGGGGCGCGGGAGATACGCAGTATTTT.

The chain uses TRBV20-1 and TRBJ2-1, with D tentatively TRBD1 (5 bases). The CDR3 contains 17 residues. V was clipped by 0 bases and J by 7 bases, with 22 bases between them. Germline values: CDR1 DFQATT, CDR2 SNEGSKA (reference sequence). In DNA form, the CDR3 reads TGCAGTGCTAGAGAGGGGTGGGGAAGCGCCGGACAAAATGAGCAGTTCTTC. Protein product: CSAREGWGSAGQNEQFF.

The CDR3 sequence: CASSQGRAYTGELFF. CDR3 bases: TGTGCCAGCAGCCAAGGAAGGGCCTACACCGGGGAGCTGTTTTTT. V gene TRBV3-1 combines with J gene TRBJ2-2; no definite D call. CDR1 is LGHDT and CDR2 is YNNKEL in the germline V gene (reference sequence). The CDR3 contains 15 residues. V lost 1 base to trimming and J lost 3 bases, with 9 bases between them.

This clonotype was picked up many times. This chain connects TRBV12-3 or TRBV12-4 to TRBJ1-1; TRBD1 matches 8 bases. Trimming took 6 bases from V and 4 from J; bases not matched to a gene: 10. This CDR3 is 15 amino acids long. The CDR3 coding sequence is TGTGCCAGCAGCAAAACGCAGGGGGCACTCACTGAAGCTTTCTTT. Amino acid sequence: CASSKTQGALTEAFF.

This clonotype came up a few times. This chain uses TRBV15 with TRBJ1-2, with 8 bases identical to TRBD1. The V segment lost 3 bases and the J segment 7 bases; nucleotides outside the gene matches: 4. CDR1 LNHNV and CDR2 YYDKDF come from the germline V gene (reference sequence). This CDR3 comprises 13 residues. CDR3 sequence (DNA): TGTGCCACCAGCAGTCGGACAGGGTCTGGCTACACCTTC. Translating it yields CATSSRTGSGYTF.

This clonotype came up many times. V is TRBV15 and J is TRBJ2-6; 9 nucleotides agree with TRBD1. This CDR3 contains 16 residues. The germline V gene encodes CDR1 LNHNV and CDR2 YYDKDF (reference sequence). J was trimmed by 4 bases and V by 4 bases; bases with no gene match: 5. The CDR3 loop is CATSIDRGSGANVLTF. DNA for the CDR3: TGTGCCACCAGCATAGACAGGGGGTCCGGGGCCAACGTCCTGACTTTC.

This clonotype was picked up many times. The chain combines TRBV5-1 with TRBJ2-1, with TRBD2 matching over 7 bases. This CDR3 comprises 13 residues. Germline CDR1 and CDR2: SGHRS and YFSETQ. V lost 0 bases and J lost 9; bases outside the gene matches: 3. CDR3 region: CASSLGGLSEQFF. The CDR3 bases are TGCGCCAGCAGCTTGGGGGGACTAAGTGAGCAGTTCTTC.

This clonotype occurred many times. CDR3 loop: CSALTGGAFF. CDR3 DNA: TGCAGTGCTCTTACAGGGGGTGCTTTCTTT. V gene TRBV20-1 combines with J gene TRBJ1-1, with 8 bases aligning to TRBD1. The V and J ends lost 5 bases and 11 bases, in that order; junction bases with no gene match: 4. This CDR3 spans 10 amino acids. The germline V gene encodes CDR1 DFQATT and CDR2 SNEGSKA (reference sequence).

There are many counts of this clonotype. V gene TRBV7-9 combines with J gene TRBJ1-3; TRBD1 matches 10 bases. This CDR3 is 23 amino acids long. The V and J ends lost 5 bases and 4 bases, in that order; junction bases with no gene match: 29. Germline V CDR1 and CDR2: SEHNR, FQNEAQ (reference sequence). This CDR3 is CASSLTGGLYPITAEGAGNTIYF. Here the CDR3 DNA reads TGTGCCAGCAGCCTGACAGGGGGCTTATACCCCATAACGGCGGAGGGGGCCGGAAACACCATATATTTT.

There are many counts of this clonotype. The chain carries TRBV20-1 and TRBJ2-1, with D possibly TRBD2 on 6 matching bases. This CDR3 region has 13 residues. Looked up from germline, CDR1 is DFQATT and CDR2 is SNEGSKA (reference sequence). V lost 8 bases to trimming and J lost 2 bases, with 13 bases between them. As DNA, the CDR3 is TGCAGTACCCTGACGGGGGCCTACAATGAGCAGTTCTTC. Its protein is CSTLTGAYNEQFF.

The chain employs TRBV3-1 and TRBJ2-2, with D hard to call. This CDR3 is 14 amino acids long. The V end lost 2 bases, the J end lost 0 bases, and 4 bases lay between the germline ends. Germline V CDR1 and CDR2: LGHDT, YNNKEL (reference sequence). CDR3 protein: CASSQRTNTGELFF. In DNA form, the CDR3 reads TGTGCCAGCAGCCAACGGACGAACACCGGGGAGCTGTTTTTT.

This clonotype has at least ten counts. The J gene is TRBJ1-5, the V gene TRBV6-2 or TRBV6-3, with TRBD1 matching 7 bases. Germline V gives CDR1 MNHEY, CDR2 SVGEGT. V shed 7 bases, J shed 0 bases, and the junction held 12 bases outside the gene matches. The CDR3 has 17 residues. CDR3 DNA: TGTGCCAGCAATTGGGACAGCGGTGAGAATAGCAATCAGCCCCAGCATTTT. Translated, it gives CASNWDSGENSNQPQHF.

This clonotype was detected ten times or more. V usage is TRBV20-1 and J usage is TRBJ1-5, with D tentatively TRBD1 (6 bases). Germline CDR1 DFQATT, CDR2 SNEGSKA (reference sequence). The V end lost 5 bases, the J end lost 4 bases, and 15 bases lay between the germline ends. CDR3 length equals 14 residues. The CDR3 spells CSAGTGFVNQPQHF. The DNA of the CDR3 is TGCAGTGCTGGAACAGGGTTTGTTAATCAGCCCCAGCATTTT.

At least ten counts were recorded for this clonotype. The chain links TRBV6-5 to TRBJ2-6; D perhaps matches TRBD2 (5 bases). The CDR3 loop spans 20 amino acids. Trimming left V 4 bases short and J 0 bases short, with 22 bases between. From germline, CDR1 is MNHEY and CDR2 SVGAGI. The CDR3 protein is CASSSLEVGFLSSGANVLTF. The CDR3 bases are TGTGCCAGCAGTTCCCTGGAGGTTGGGTTCCTCAGCTCTGGGGCCAACGTCCTGACTTTC.

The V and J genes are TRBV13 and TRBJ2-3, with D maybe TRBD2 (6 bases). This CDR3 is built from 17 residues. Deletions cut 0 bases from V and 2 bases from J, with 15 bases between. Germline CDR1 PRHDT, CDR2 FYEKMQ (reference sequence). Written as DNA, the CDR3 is TGTGCCAGCAGCTTAGGCGGGGGAATGGGCACCACAGATACGCAGTATTTT. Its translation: CASSLGGGMGTTDTQYF.

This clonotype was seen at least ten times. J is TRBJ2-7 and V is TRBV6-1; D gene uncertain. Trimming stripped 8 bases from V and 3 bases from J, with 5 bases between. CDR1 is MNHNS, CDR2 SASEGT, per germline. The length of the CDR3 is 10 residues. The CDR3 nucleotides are TGTGCCAGCGCGATCTACGAGCAGTACTTC. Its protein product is CASAIYEQYF.

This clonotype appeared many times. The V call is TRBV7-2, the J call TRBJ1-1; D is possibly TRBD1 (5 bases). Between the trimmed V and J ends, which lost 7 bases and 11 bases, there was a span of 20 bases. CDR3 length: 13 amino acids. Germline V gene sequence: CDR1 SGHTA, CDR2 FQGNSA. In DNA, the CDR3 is TGTGCCAGCACCTCCTTCAGGGCCGATATGGCTTTCTTT. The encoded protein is CASTSFRADMAFF.

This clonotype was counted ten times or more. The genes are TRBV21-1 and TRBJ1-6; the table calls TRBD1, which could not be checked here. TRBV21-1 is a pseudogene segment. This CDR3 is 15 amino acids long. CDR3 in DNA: TGTGCCAGCAGCAAAGACCCGGACAAACTTTCACCCCTCCACTTT. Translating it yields CASSKDPDKLSPLHF.

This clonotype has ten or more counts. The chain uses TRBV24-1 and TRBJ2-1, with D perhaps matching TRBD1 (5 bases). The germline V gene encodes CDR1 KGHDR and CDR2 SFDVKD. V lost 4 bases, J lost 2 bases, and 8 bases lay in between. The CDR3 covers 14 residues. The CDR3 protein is CATSEAGTYNEQFF. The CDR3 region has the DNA TGTGCCACCAGTGAGGCAGGGACCTACAATGAGCAGTTCTTC.

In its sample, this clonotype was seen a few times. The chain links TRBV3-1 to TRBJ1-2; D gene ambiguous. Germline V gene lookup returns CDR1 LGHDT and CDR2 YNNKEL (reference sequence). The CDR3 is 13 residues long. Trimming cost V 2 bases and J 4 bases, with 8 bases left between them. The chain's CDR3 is CASSQKTSYGYTF. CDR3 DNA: TGTGCCAGCAGCCAAAAGACATCCTATGGCTACACCTTC. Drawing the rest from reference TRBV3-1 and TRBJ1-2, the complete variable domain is DTAVSQTPKYLVTQMGNDKSIKCEQNLGHDTMYWYKQDSKKFLKIMFSYNNKELIINETVPNRFSPKSPDKAHLNLHINSLELGDSAVYFCASSQKTSYGYTFGSGTRLTVV.